This passage covers 13 T cell receptor beta chains from one sample sequenced in a study of blood T cells in healthy people across ages. Together with a sample-barcoded 5' primer, a J-beta primer mix was included in a second PCR lasting about 7 to 11 cycles. TCRdb called the 5' RACE reads again in MiXCR, with one record for every CDR3 protein. This sample has about 1.8 million distinct CDR3 sequences, with about 49% found just once. The material sequenced was blood. These TCRs come from a woman aged 40-49 years in good health.

The J gene is TRBJ2-3, the V gene TRBV12-3 or TRBV12-4; D ambiguous. Trimming cost V 7 bases and J 5 bases, with 7 bases left between them. The CDR3 sequence is 11 residues long. CDR3 in amino acids: CASMTRDTQYF. The CDR3 region has the DNA TGTGCCAGCATGACCCGAGATACGCAGTATTTT.

This clonotype was seen a handful of times. The rearrangement joins TRBV7-9 to TRBJ2-7; possibly TRBD2 for D (5 bases). The CDR3 contains 13 residues. Trimming removed 6 bases at V and 4 bases at J, with 13 bases between. Germline V gene lookup returns CDR1 SEHNR and CDR2 FQNEAQ (reference sequence). The CDR3 DNA reads as TGTGCCAGCAGAGGCAGGACGGGGTACGAGCAGTACTTC. This encodes CASRGRTGYEQYF.

This rearrangement joins TRBV7-9 to TRBJ1-2; 7 bases align to TRBD1. The CDR3 spans 12 residues. Trimming cost V 1 base and J 12 bases; bases outside gene matches: 5. Looked up from germline, CDR1 is SEHNR and CDR2 is FQNEAQ (reference sequence). This CDR3 reads CASSLEGGGHTF. The CDR3 bases are TGTGCCAGCAGCTTAGAAGGGGGCGGCCACACCTTC.

This chain joins TRBV6-1 and TRBJ2-4; D is unresolved. Germline lookup yields CDR1 MNHNS and CDR2 SASEGT. The V end was cut by 3 bases, the J end by 12 bases, with 15 bases between. This CDR3 spans 13 amino acids. CDR3: CASSDSPPGHQYF. The DNA for the CDR3 is TGTGCCAGCAGTGACAGCCCTCCAGGCCATCAGTACTTC.

This chain uses TRBV11-3 with TRBJ2-1; the match to TRBD2 covers 7 bases. The length of the CDR3 is 16 residues. J gave up 4 bases and V 4 bases, and 10 bases lay outside the gene matches. Per germline, CDR1 SGHNT and CDR2 YENEEA. DNA for the CDR3: TGTGCCAGCAGCTCCCGGGGGGAGCGGCATTACAATGAGCAGTTCTTC. Protein: CASSSRGERHYNEQFF.

This clonotype was detected many times. The rearrangement joins TRBV7-2 to TRBJ2-3; D remains ambiguous. CDR1 is SGHTA, CDR2 FQGNSA, per germline. The CDR3 is 13 amino acids. V shed 5 bases and J shed 7 bases, with 13 bases lying between them. The CDR3 loop reads CASSAGPTNTQYF. The CDR3 DNA reads TGTGCCAGCAGCGCTGGACCTACTAATACGCAGTATTTT.

This clonotype has more than one count but fewer than ten. The gene calls are TRBV20-1 and TRBJ2-5; D might be TRBD2 (6 bases). V shed 7 bases and J shed 2 bases, with 20 bases lying between them. CDR3 length equals 15 residues. CDR1 DFQATT and CDR2 SNEGSKA come from the germline V gene (reference sequence). The CDR3: CSVKPGGVRQETQYF. In DNA form, the CDR3 reads TGCAGTGTCAAACCCGGCGGGGTTCGACAAGAGACCCAGTACTTC.

The V call is TRBV6-1, the J call TRBJ1-6; D is uncertain. The V gene's germline CDR1 is MNHNS and CDR2 SASEGT. The CDR3 runs to 11 residues. V lost 3 bases to trimming and J lost 11 bases, with 5 bases between them. The CDR3: CASSDATPLHF. DNA for the CDR3: TGTGCCAGCAGTGATGCGACACCCCTCCACTTT.

V usage is TRBV29-1 and J usage is TRBJ2-5; D remains ambiguous. The V end lost 5 bases, the J end lost 5 bases, and 6 bases lay between the germline ends. CDR1 and CDR2 from the germline V gene are SQVTM and ANQGSEA. This CDR3 is built from 10 residues. The CDR3 DNA follows: TGCAGCGTTCAGTTGGAGACCCAGTACTTC. This codes for CSVQLETQYF.

This clonotype turned up a few times. J is TRBJ1-2 and V is TRBV7-2; 9 nucleotides agree with TRBD1. V dropped 5 bases and J dropped 4; count of bases not matched to a gene: 5. CDR3 length: 14 amino acids. Germline V gene sequence: CDR1 SGHTA, CDR2 FQGNSA. CDR3 in DNA: TGTGCCAGCAGCCCGAGGGACAGGGTCTATGGCTACACCTTC. Translated, it gives CASSPRDRVYGYTF.

J is TRBJ2-4 and V is TRBV4-2; D is ambiguous. The end of the DNA is better explained by TRBJ2-7, so the J call may be wrong. The CDR3 is 15 amino acids. CDR1 LGHNA and CDR2 YNFKEQ come from the germline V gene. DNA for the CDR3: TGTGCCAGCAGCCAAGATTTGGGTACCCACTACGAGCAGTACTTC. Residues: CASSQDLGTHYEQYF.

The rearrangement joins TRBV6-1 to TRBJ2-1; no definite D call. Germline V gene sequence: CDR1 MNHNS, CDR2 SASEGT. The CDR3 sequence is 15 residues long. V was cut by 7 bases and J by 0 bases, with 13 bases left in between. CDR3 DNA: TGTGCCAGCACCATGGGCAGGAGCTCCTACAATGAGCAGTTCTTC. Protein: CASTMGRSSYNEQFF.

There are a few counts of this clonotype. This chain links TRBV7-2 with TRBJ2-1; possibly TRBD1 for D (7 bases). The CDR3 is 16 residues long. Trimming cost V 5 bases and J 0 bases, with 14 bases left between them. Germline values: CDR1 SGHTA, CDR2 FQGNSA. CDR3 residues: CASSPQGGLSYNEQFF. As DNA, the CDR3 is TGTGCCAGCAGCCCCCAGGGGGGCCTCTCCTACAATGAGCAGTTCTTC.